These 31 T cell receptor beta chains were all obtained from the same sample, sequenced in a study of shared clonotypes between healthy human individuals. CD45RO-negative, CCR7-selected cells formed the naive CD8 fraction, which excluded terminally differentiated effector memory CD45RA+ cells. Libraries were prepared by immunoSEQ multiplex PCR; TCRdb keeps only in-frame clonotypes and omits some of them. The sample includes approximately 720,000 clones, about 91% of them seen just once. Sequences were obtained from naive CD8+ T cells sorted from blood. The source of these receptors is a young man in good health.

The genes are TRBV7-9 and TRBJ1-2; D unresolved. The V end was cut by 6 bases, the J end by 0 bases, with 14 bases between. This CDR3 has 15 amino acids. The germline CDR1 and CDR2 sequences are SEHNR and FQNEAQ (reference sequence). CDR3 loop: CASSPTDGPNYGYTF. CDR3 coding DNA: TGTGCCAGCAGTCCCACGGACGGCCCTAACTATGGCTACACCTTC.

J is TRBJ2-7 and V is TRBV27, with TRBD1 matching over 8 bases. Per the germline V gene, CDR1 is MNHEY and CDR2 is SMNVEV (reference sequence). This CDR3 spans 14 amino acids. V was pared by 1 base and J by 3 bases, with 2 bases of the junction left unmatched. CDR3 in amino acids: CASSLFGTGYEQYF. In nucleotides, the CDR3 is TGTGCCAGCAGTTTATTCGGGACAGGCTACGAGCAGTACTTC.

This chain uses TRBV27 with TRBJ1-1; the match to TRBD1 covers 10 bases. The junction had 5 bases not matched to a gene; V was cut back by 3 bases and J by 1 base. The CDR3 consists of 16 residues. Germline V gene sequence: CDR1 MNHEY, CDR2 SMNVEV (reference sequence). The CDR3 protein is CASSFWTGGANTEAFF. Here the CDR3 DNA reads TGTGCCAGCAGTTTCTGGACAGGGGGTGCGAACACTGAAGCTTTCTTT.

The chain links TRBV11-2 to TRBJ2-1; the D is unclear. The germline V and J ends were trimmed by 5 bases and 2 bases, with 7 bases remaining between them. The CDR3 runs to 13 residues. Germline lookup yields CDR1 SGHAT and CDR2 FQNNGV. In nucleotides, the CDR3 is TGTGCCAGCAGCCCTCTGCCCTACAATGAGCAGTTCTTC. Translated: CASSPLPYNEQFF.

The table lists this clone with a count of one. J is TRBJ2-7 and V is TRBV4-1; D not resolved. V lost 0 bases and J lost 4, with 16 bases in between. There are 16 residues in the CDR3. Looked up from germline, CDR1 is MGHRA and CDR2 is YSYEKL. This CDR3 reads CASSQDSGLAVYEQYF. In DNA, the CDR3 is TGCGCCAGCAGCCAAGATAGTGGCCTGGCGGTTTACGAGCAGTACTTC.

The count of this clone is one. The sample contains more than one DNA sequence encoding this CDR3. This chain connects TRBV27 to TRBJ2-7, with D unclear. Per the germline V gene, CDR1 is MNHEY and CDR2 is SMNVEV (reference sequence). The V end lost 4 bases, the J end lost 2 bases, and 6 bases lay between the germline ends. The CDR3 runs to 12 residues. The CDR3 loop reads CASSSLTYEQYF. Written as DNA, the CDR3 is TGTGCCAGCAGTTCCCTAACCTACGAGCAGTACTTC.

This chain uses TRBV7-9 with TRBJ2-5, with D perhaps being TRBD1 or TRBD2 (5 bases each). Germline V lookup: CDR1 SEHNR, CDR2 FQNEAQ (reference sequence). The CDR3 covers 13 residues. The V gene lost 1 base and the J gene lost 3 bases, with 6 bases spanning the gap. The CDR3 nucleotides are TGTGCCAGCAGCTTAGTGGGGGAAGAGACCCAGTACTTC. Residues: CASSLVGEETQYF. Combining the CDR3 with reference TRBV7-9 and TRBJ2-5 gives the whole variable domain DTGVSQNPRHKITKRGQNVTFRCDPISEHNRLYWYRQTLGQGPEFLTYFQNEAQLEKSRLLSDRFSAERPKGSFSTLEIQRTEQGDSAMYLCASSLVGEETQYFGPGTRLLVL.

CDR3 residues: CASSYSAGLGELFF. CDR3 in DNA: TGTGCCAGCAGTTATTCGGCAGGGCTCGGGGAGCTGTTTTTT. The rearrangement links TRBV6-5 to TRBJ2-2, with D perhaps TRBD1 (5 bases). The germline V and J ends were trimmed by 3 bases and 7 bases, with 12 bases remaining between them. This CDR3 region has 14 residues. Germline V gene lookup returns CDR1 MNHEY and CDR2 SVGAGI.

The CDR3 reads CASSQGGLAVAKNIQYF. The CDR3 DNA reads as TGCGCCAGCAGCCAGGGGGGACTAGCGGTAGCCAAAAACATTCAGTACTTC. The chain links TRBV4-3 to TRBJ2-4; 11 bases align to TRBD2. Germline V gene sequence: CDR1 LGHNA, CDR2 YSLEER. The CDR3 sequence is 17 residues long. V lost 3 bases to trimming and J lost 0 bases; unmatched junction nucleotides: 4.

This chain connects TRBV6-5 to TRBJ2-1, with D perhaps TRBD1 (6 bases). The germline gives CDR1 MNHEY, CDR2 SVGAGI. The V end lost 7 bases, the J end lost 9 bases, and 13 bases lay between the germline ends. This CDR3 has 12 amino acids. CDR3: CASTSRGFEQFF. CDR3 DNA sequence: TGTGCCAGCACCTCAAGGGGGTTTGAGCAGTTCTTC.

This clone came up a few times. This chain uses TRBV7-9 with TRBJ2-1; D gene ambiguous. V was cut by 7 bases and J by 14 bases, with 6 bases left in between. In germline, CDR1 is SEHNR, CDR2 FQNEAQ (reference sequence). The CDR3 is made up of 8 amino acids. The CDR3 is CASTPKFF. The CDR3 bases are TGTGCCAGCACCCCTAAGTTCTTC. Together with reference TRBV7-9 and TRBJ2-1, the CDR3 gives the full variable domain: DTGVSQNPRHKITKRGQNVTFRCDPISEHNRLYWYRQTLGQGPEFLTYFQNEAQLEKSRLLSDRFSAERPKGSFSTLEIQRTEQGDSAMYLCASTPKFFGPGTRLTVL.

V is TRBV28 and J is TRBJ1-5; 7 positions match TRBD1. CDR3 length: 17 residues. Germline CDR1 MDHEN, CDR2 SYDVKM. V trimming: 3 bases; J trimming: 0 bases; junction bases outside the gene matches: 8. The CDR3: CASSFPPGQYSNQPQHF. The CDR3 DNA reads as TGTGCCAGCAGTTTCCCCCCGGGACAGTATAGCAATCAGCCCCAGCATTTT.

The chain has TRBV19 and TRBJ2-1, with D perhaps TRBD2 (6 bases). There are 15 residues in the CDR3. The V gene's germline CDR1 is LNHDA and CDR2 SQIVND (reference sequence). V gave up 0 bases and J gave up 6 bases, with 12 bases separating them. The CDR3 protein is CASSIDRGFGNEQFF. The CDR3 nucleotides are TGTGCCAGTAGTATAGATCGGGGGTTCGGCAATGAGCAGTTCTTC.

This clone appeared once. This chain connects TRBV4-1 to TRBJ2-1, with 8 nucleotides matching TRBD2. Germline trimming cut 4 bases from V and 2 bases from J; bases unmatched to any gene: 7. The CDR3 covers 16 residues. The germline gives CDR1 MGHRA, CDR2 YSYEKL. The CDR3 protein is CASSPLLAGPYNEQFF. The CDR3, as DNA: TGCGCCAGCAGCCCCCTCCTAGCGGGCCCCTACAATGAGCAGTTCTTC.

The chain recombines TRBV5-1 with TRBJ2-3; the D gene is possibly TRBD2 (6 bases). V was pared by 5 bases and J by 2 bases, with 18 bases between. CDR3 size: 16 residues. CDR1 and CDR2 from the germline V gene are SGHRS and YFSETQ. The CDR3 is CASSRLVTGVTDTQYF. DNA for the CDR3: TGCGCCAGCAGTCGACTGGTTACGGGGGTCACAGATACGCAGTATTTT.

The count of this clone is one. The chain uses TRBV28 and TRBJ2-7; 11 bases agree with TRBD2. The CDR3 is 16 residues long. CDR1 is MDHEN, CDR2 SYDVKM, per germline. The trim removed 4 bases at V and 5 bases at J, leaving 10 bases unmatched. This chain's CDR3 is CASSWALAGESHEQYF. The CDR3 bases are TGTGCCAGCAGTTGGGCACTAGCGGGAGAAAGCCACGAGCAGTACTTC.

The V call is TRBV25-1, the J call TRBJ1-1, with a weak D call TRBD1 (6 bases). Trimming cost V 4 bases and J 11 bases, with 17 bases left between them. The CDR3 spans 13 residues. Germline V gives CDR1 MGHDK, CDR2 SYGVNS. CDR3 amino acids: CASSGRTATRAFF. DNA for the CDR3: TGTGCCAGCAGTGGACGGACAGCTACTCGGGCTTTCTTT.

This chain connects TRBV5-1 to TRBJ2-1, with 9 nucleotides matching TRBD2. The CDR3 loop spans 19 amino acids. The germline CDR1 and CDR2 sequences are SGHRS and YFSETQ. V was pared by 4 bases and J by 12 bases, with 26 bases of the junction left unmatched. The CDR3 loop reads CASSPGGLDSGSVRFGQFF. In DNA form, the CDR3 reads TGCGCCAGCAGCCCCGGGGGATTGGATAGCGGGAGTGTACGATTTGGGCAGTTCTTC.

V and J are TRBV11-2 and TRBJ1-2; no clear D. Germline lookup yields CDR1 SGHAT and CDR2 FQNNGV. Trimming left V 8 bases short and J 2 bases short, with 12 bases between. The CDR3 is 13 amino acids. Written as DNA, the CDR3 is TGTGCCAGCGGATCTCGGGAAAACTATGGCTACACCTTC. Amino acid sequence: CASGSRENYGYTF.

V gene TRBV4-1 combines with J gene TRBJ2-1, with TRBD2 matching 11 bases. The CDR3 runs 18 residues. Per germline, CDR1 MGHRA and CDR2 YSYEKL. J gave up 2 bases and V 4 bases, and 10 bases lay outside the gene matches. The CDR3 is CASSPELISGRAYNEQFF. The CDR3 bases are TGCGCCAGCAGCCCTGAGCTCATTAGCGGGAGGGCCTACAATGAGCAGTTCTTC.

The chain is built from TRBV30 and TRBJ1-3; D is uncertain. Trimming removed 1 base from V and 0 bases from J, with 7 bases in between. Germline loops: CDR1 GTSNPN, CDR2 SVGIG (reference sequence). The CDR3 is 14 residues long. CDR3 amino acids: CAWSGGVSGNTIYF. The CDR3 bases are TGTGCCTGGAGTGGGGGAGTCTCTGGAAACACCATATATTTT.

The chain combines TRBV6-5 with TRBJ1-1; possibly TRBD1 for D (6 bases). The CDR3 sequence is 13 residues long. Germline CDR1 reads MNHEY; CDR2 reads SVGAGI. V lost 6 bases and J 4 bases, leaving 12 bases between the germline ends. The CDR3 is CASSLQGTTEAFF. CDR3 DNA: TGTGCCAGCAGCCTTCAGGGGACCACTGAAGCTTTCTTT.

In this sample, this clone turned up a few times. J is TRBJ1-2 and V is TRBV5-4; D is unclear. The CDR3 runs to 11 residues. V lost 4 bases to trimming and J lost 8 bases, with 9 bases between them. The germline CDR1 and CDR2 sequences are SGHNT and YYREEE (reference sequence). CDR3: CASSRDRGYTF. The CDR3, as DNA: TGTGCCAGCAGCCGTGATAGGGGCTACACCTTC. The full variable domain, in which reference TRBV5-4 and TRBJ1-2 provide the parts outside the CDR3, is ETGVTQSPTHLIKTRGQQVTLRCSSQSGHNTVSWYQQALGQGPQFIFQYYREEENGRGNFPPRFSGLQFPNYSSELNVNALELDDSALYLCASSRDRGYTFGSGTRLTVV.

The chain is built from TRBV29-1 and TRBJ2-1; 7 nucleotides match TRBD2. This CDR3 comprises 16 residues. After removal of 0 bases from V and 7 bases from J, the junction contained 12 bases not matched to a gene. Germline-derived CDR1 and CDR2 are SQVTM and ANQGSEA. As DNA, the CDR3 is TGCAGCGTTGAAGATCGAGGAGGATTCGGGGGGAATGAGCAGTTCTTC. Encoded protein: CSVEDRGGFGGNEQFF.

The V call is TRBV19, the J call TRBJ2-7, with 8 bases fitting TRBD2. Germline CDR1 is LNHDA and CDR2 is SQIVND (reference sequence). Trimming took 1 base from V and 0 from J; bases not matched to a gene: 5. This CDR3 contains 16 residues. Here the CDR3 reads CASSIATSGRSYEQYF. In DNA, the CDR3 is TGTGCCAGTAGTATAGCTACTAGCGGTCGCTCCTACGAGCAGTACTTC. The full variable domain, its missing parts supplied by reference TRBV19 and TRBJ2-7, is DGGITQSPKYLFRKEGQNVTLSCEQNLNHDAMYWYRQDPGQGLRLIYYSQIVNDFQKGDIAEGYSVSREKKESFPLTVTSAQKNPTAFYLCASSIATSGRSYEQYFGPGTRLTVT.

CDR3: CASSRNTRTGVRETQYF. The DNA of the CDR3 is TGTGCCAGCAGCCGAAACACGCGTACGGGGGTACGGGAGACCCAGTACTTC. The chain has TRBV7-2 and TRBJ2-5; weak D call: TRBD2 (6 bases). Germline loops: CDR1 SGHTA, CDR2 FQGNSA. This CDR3 spans 17 amino acids. Deletions cut 5 bases from V and 5 bases from J, with 24 bases between.

The rearrangement links TRBV5-1 to TRBJ2-3; 10 bases fit TRBD1. CDR3 length: 16 amino acids. Germline CDR1 reads SGHRS; CDR2 reads YFSETQ. Unmatched junction bases numbered 6, after V lost 2 bases and J lost 3 bases. CDR3 DNA: TGCGCCAGCAGCTTCGGACAGGGGGGAGGAACAGATACGCAGTATTTT. This gives the protein CASSFGQGGGTDTQYF.

The rearrangement uses TRBV7-6 and TRBJ2-7; 8 bases agree with TRBD2. J lost 5 bases, V lost 5 bases, and 11 bases had no gene match. The CDR3 is 15 amino acids. CDR1 is SGHVS, CDR2 FNYEAQ, per germline. CDR3 loop: CASSPETGGANEQYF. CDR3 sequence (DNA): TGTGCCAGCAGCCCAGAAACGGGGGGGGCCAACGAGCAGTACTTC.

This chain joins TRBV6-5 and TRBJ2-7; TRBD2 aligns across 8 bases. CDR1 and CDR2 from the germline V gene are MNHEY and SVGAGI. V shed 5 bases, J shed 0 bases, and the junction held 6 bases outside the gene matches. The CDR3 is made up of 15 amino acids. DNA of the CDR3: TGTGCCAGCAGTAATCAACTAGCGGCCTCCTACGAGCAGTACTTC. It codes for CASSNQLAASYEQYF.

V and J are TRBV28 and TRBJ2-3; D may be TRBD1 or TRBD2 (5 bases each). Between the trimmed V and J ends, which lost 6 bases and 6 bases, there was a span of 22 bases. Germline lookup yields CDR1 MDHEN and CDR2 SYDVKM. The CDR3 has 16 residues. In nucleotides, the CDR3 is TGTGCCAGCAGCCCGGGACGTAGACTTACGTGGGATACGCAGTATTTT. Translation: CASSPGRRLTWDTQYF.

The chain uses TRBV5-1 and TRBJ2-1, with D maybe TRBD1 (5 bases). V lost 6 bases to trimming and J lost 7 bases, with 20 bases between them. There are 15 residues in the CDR3. The V gene's germline CDR1 is SGHRS and CDR2 YFSETQ. The CDR3 bases are TGCGCCAGCAATGAGCTTGGACACACCCTTAATGAGCAGTTCTTC. Its translation is CASNELGHTLNEQFF.